The 28 T cell receptor beta chains in this list originate from one sample, sequenced in a study of shared clonotypes between healthy human individuals. Repertoires were generated with immunoSEQ multiplex PCR, while TCRdb's copy carries only in-frame clones and drops some. The sample includes some 700,000 clones, 80% to 95% of them seen just once. Input material: memory CD8+ T cells from PBMCs. Subset noted: CD45RO+ cells pooled with CCR7-negative TemRA cells. The receptors originated from a man younger than 30 in good health. Some clones in this sample may be carry-over from other donors' samples.

The chain combines TRBV27 with TRBJ2-1; D is perhaps TRBD2 (6 bases). Germline CDR1 MNHEY, CDR2 SMNVEV (reference sequence). V was trimmed by 0 bases and J by 5 bases, leaving 17 bases between them. The length of the CDR3 is 17 residues. The CDR3 spells CASSLSRESPGNNEQFF. The CDR3 nucleotides are TGTGCCAGCAGTTTATCACGGGAGTCCCCCGGAAACAATGAGCAGTTCTTC.

The CDR3: CASSHQKDSYGYTF. CDR3 in DNA: TGCGCCAGCAGCCACCAGAAGGACAGCTATGGCTACACCTTC. The V and J genes are TRBV5-1 and TRBJ1-2; D might be TRBD1 (6 bases). CDR3 length: 14 amino acids. Germline CDR1 and CDR2: SGHRS and YFSETQ. V lost 4 bases and J 4 bases, leaving 14 bases between the germline ends.

Details on this clone: The sample holds other DNA sequences that translate to the same CDR3. The chain recombines TRBV30 with TRBJ1-1; D unclear. Germline assignment: CDR1 GTSNPN and CDR2 SVGIG (reference sequence). The CDR3 consists of 11 residues. The V end was cut by 5 bases, the J end by 2 bases, with 6 bases between. The CDR3 DNA sequence: TGTGCCTGGGACCGTAACACTGAAGCTTTCTTT. Its translation is CAWDRNTEAFF.

This clone was observed a few times. The chain carries TRBV20-1 and TRBJ1-2; no definite D call. Germline CDR1 DFQATT, CDR2 SNEGSKA (reference sequence). CDR3 size: 11 residues. V dropped 1 base and J dropped 4 bases, with 4 bases sitting between them. CDR3 sequence (DNA): TGCAGTGCTAGAGTTCCCTATGGCTACACCTTC. Translation: CSARVPYGYTF.

The rearrangement joins TRBV27 to TRBJ2-7; 12 positions agree with TRBD1. Germline V CDR1 and CDR2: MNHEY, SMNVEV (reference sequence). With 8 bases clipped from V and 4 bases from J, the junction kept 6 bases outside the gene matches. This CDR3 spans 14 amino acids. Here the CDR3 reads CASAGTGGWYEQYF. CDR3 nucleotide sequence: TGTGCCAGCGCCGGGACAGGGGGCTGGTACGAGCAGTACTTC.

This clone was seen once. The V gene is TRBV6-1, the J gene TRBJ2-3; D might be TRBD2 (5 bases). The CDR3 length is 16 residues. With 3 bases removed from V and 1 base from J, the gap between germline ends came to 14 bases. Germline assignment: CDR1 MNHNS and CDR2 SASEGT. The CDR3 protein is CASSESSRTGTDTQYF. CDR3 in DNA: TGTGCCAGCAGTGAGTCGTCCCGGACTGGCACAGATACGCAGTATTTT.

This clone showed up just a few times. V gene TRBV7-8 combines with J gene TRBJ2-5; 9 bases agree with TRBD2. With V trimmed by 5 bases and J by 2 bases, 3 bases remained unmatched. CDR1 SGHVS and CDR2 FQNEAQ come from the germline V gene. The CDR3 sequence is 14 residues long. As DNA, the CDR3 is TGTGCCAGCAGCCCTAGCGGGACACAAGAGACCCAGTACTTC. Amino acid sequence: CASSPSGTQETQYF.

J is TRBJ2-3 and V is TRBV6-6, with no clear D. V lost 4 bases and J 5 bases, leaving 16 bases between the germline ends. Germline CDR1 MNHNY, CDR2 SVGAGI (reference sequence). This CDR3 spans 15 amino acids. This CDR3 is CASSSLKGSGDTQYF. For the CDR3, the DNA is TGTGCCAGCAGTTCCCTCAAGGGTTCTGGAGATACGCAGTATTTT.

This clone was counted a single time. This chain connects TRBV7-9 to TRBJ2-7, with D possibly being TRBD2 (6 bases). This CDR3 region has 18 residues. V gave up 3 bases and J gave up 2 bases, with 23 bases separating them. Germline CDR1 and CDR2: SEHNR and FQNEAQ (reference sequence). The CDR3 sequence: CASSLAPGGGAGTYEQYF. CDR3 nucleotides: TGTGCCAGCAGCTTGGCCCCCGGTGGGGGAGCGGGTACCTACGAGCAGTACTTC.

The chain couples TRBV6-5 to TRBJ1-1; 7 nucleotides line up with TRBD1. The V gene's germline CDR1 is MNHEY and CDR2 SVGAGI. V gave up 2 bases and J gave up 5 bases; unmatched junction bases: 11. The CDR3 length is 16 residues. In DNA, the CDR3 is TGTGCCAGCAGTTACGTGGGGGGGGAGGGGGCGACTGAAGCTTTCTTT. This encodes CASSYVGGEGATEAFF.

The chain carries TRBV19 and TRBJ2-1; TRBD2 matches at 11 bases. The V gene's germline CDR1 is LNHDA and CDR2 SQIVND (reference sequence). The CDR3 loop spans 18 amino acids. J was trimmed by 6 bases and V by 4 bases; bases with no gene match: 14. The CDR3 DNA is TGTGCCAGTAGTACCAGCCAACTAGCGGGAGTTTGGGGCAATGAGCAGTTCTTC. It specifies CASSTSQLAGVWGNEQFF.

Concerning this clone: Other DNA sequences in the same sample also yield this CDR3. The chain recombines TRBV28 with TRBJ2-7; D might be TRBD2 (6 bases). Germline-derived CDR1 and CDR2 are MDHEN and SYDVKM. Trimming left V 8 bases short and J 0 bases short, with 11 bases between. CDR3 length: 13 residues. The CDR3 DNA reads as TGTGCCAGCCGGGACTCGAGCTCCTACGAGCAGTACTTC. It specifies CASRDSSSYEQYF.

This sequence joins TRBV5-4 and TRBJ2-2; no clear D. V was trimmed by 4 bases and J by 5 bases, leaving 9 bases between them. CDR1 is SGHNT and CDR2 is YYREEE in the germline V gene (reference sequence). This CDR3 has 13 amino acids. CDR3 in amino acids: CASSPGNTGELFF. The CDR3 coding sequence is TGTGCCAGCAGCCCAGGCAATACCGGGGAGCTGTTTTTT. The full variable domain, in which reference TRBV5-4 and TRBJ2-2 provide the parts outside the CDR3, is ETGVTQSPTHLIKTRGQQVTLRCSSQSGHNTVSWYQQALGQGPQFIFQYYREEENGRGNFPPRFSGLQFPNYSSELNVNALELDDSALYLCASSPGNTGELFFGEGSRLTVL.

This chain links TRBV10-3 with TRBJ1-1, with D uncertain. Germline CDR1 is ENHRY and CDR2 is SYGVKD. The CDR3 sequence is 14 residues long. Trimming took 3 bases from V and 1 from J, leaving 9 bases between them. CDR3 residues: CAISDLSWNTEAFF. CDR3 in DNA: TGTGCCATCAGTGATCTGAGCTGGAACACTGAAGCTTTCTTT.

The V call is TRBV21-1, the J call TRBJ2-1; the table's D call TRBD1 went unverified against the DNA. TRBV21-1 is shown as a pseudogene. The CDR3 covers 12 residues. CDR3 residues: CASRHRENEQFF. The CDR3 DNA reads as TGTGCCAGCAGACACAGGGAGAATGAGCAGTTCTTC.

The rearrangement joins TRBV6-5 to TRBJ1-2; 10 nucleotides match TRBD1. Trimming removed 5 bases from V and 6 bases from J; junction bases left unmatched: 6. CDR1 and CDR2 (germline): MNHEY, SVGAGI. CDR3 length: 14 residues. CDR3 amino acids: CASSGDRGPHGYTF. For the CDR3, the DNA is TGTGCCAGCAGTGGGGACAGGGGACCCCATGGCTACACCTTC.

This chain joins TRBV28 and TRBJ1-6; no clear D. The CDR3 runs to 14 residues. V was trimmed by 6 bases and J by 7 bases, leaving 13 bases between them. Germline values: CDR1 MDHEN, CDR2 SYDVKM. CDR3 protein: CASSPLQRNSPLHF. In DNA, the CDR3 is TGTGCCAGCAGCCCACTCCAGCGCAATTCACCCCTCCACTTT.

The rearrangement joins TRBV10-3 to TRBJ1-2, with D possibly matching TRBD1 (5 bases). Germline V CDR1 and CDR2: ENHRY, SYGVKD. V lost 1 base, J lost 1 base, and 10 bases lay in between. The CDR3 loop spans 15 amino acids. This CDR3 reads CAISEWAGHNYGYTF. CDR3 in DNA: TGTGCCATCAGTGAGTGGGCAGGGCATAACTATGGCTACACCTTC.

The CDR3 spells CASYSRTYEQYF. The CDR3 DNA is TGTGCCAGTTATTCGAGGACTTACGAGCAGTACTTC. This chain joins TRBV6-1 and TRBJ2-7; tentatively, D is TRBD2 (5 bases). Per the germline V gene, CDR1 is MNHNS and CDR2 is SASEGT. This CDR3 contains 12 residues. The ends were cut back, 9 bases at V and 4 bases at J, with 13 bases in the middle.

The chain combines TRBV11-2 with TRBJ2-1, with D unclear. Germline-derived CDR1 and CDR2 are SGHAT and FQNNGV. CDR3 size: 16 residues. Deletions cut 2 bases from V and 0 bases from J, with 11 bases between. The CDR3 DNA sequence: TGTGCCAGCAGCTTATCCCGAACAAGCTCCTACAATGAGCAGTTCTTC. This codes for CASSLSRTSSYNEQFF.

The J gene is TRBJ2-3, the V gene TRBV11-2; 11 bases align to TRBD1. The germline gives CDR1 SGHAT, CDR2 FQNNGV. The CDR3 consists of 15 residues. V was pared by 5 bases and J by 4 bases, with 5 bases of the junction left unmatched. CDR3 residues: CASSAGTGGADTQYF. The CDR3 nucleotides read TGTGCCAGCAGCGCCGGGACAGGGGGGGCAGATACGCAGTATTTT.

This chain joins TRBV28 and TRBJ2-5, with D perhaps matching TRBD1 (5 bases). The CDR3 is made up of 12 amino acids. Germline V gene sequence: CDR1 MDHEN, CDR2 SYDVKM. Trimming removed 5 bases at V and 14 bases at J, with 18 bases between. The CDR3 is CASSPGARGPYF. CDR3 DNA sequence: TGTGCCAGCAGTCCTGGGGCGCGAGGACCATACTTC.

J is TRBJ2-7 and V is TRBV30; maybe TRBD1 (6 bases). The CDR3 sequence is 13 residues long. In germline, CDR1 is GTSNPN, CDR2 SVGIG (reference sequence). The germline V and J ends were trimmed by 1 base and 0 bases, with 7 bases remaining between them. The DNA for the CDR3 is TGTGCCTGGAGTGGAGGGGGCTCCTACGAGCAGTACTTC. This translates into CAWSGGGSYEQYF.

This clone was recorded only once. The chain combines TRBV5-4 with TRBJ2-7, with D possibly TRBD2 on 5 matching bases. The V gene lost 3 bases and the J gene lost 3 bases, with 10 bases spanning the gap. The CDR3 has 13 amino acids. CDR1 and CDR2 (germline): SGHNT, YYREEE (reference sequence). CDR3 sequence: CASSSREHYEQYF. For the CDR3, the DNA is TGTGCCAGCAGCTCCCGGGAACACTACGAGCAGTACTTC. Full variable domain (rest looked up from reference TRBV5-4 and TRBJ2-7): ETGVTQSPTHLIKTRGQQVTLRCSSQSGHNTVSWYQQALGQGPQFIFQYYREEENGRGNFPPRFSGLQFPNYSSELNVNALELDDSALYLCASSSREHYEQYFGPGTRLTVT.

V is TRBV6-5 and J is TRBJ1-2; the match to TRBD1 covers 8 bases. Germline trimming cut 5 bases from V and 8 bases from J; bases unmatched to any gene: 13. CDR3 length equals 15 residues. CDR1 and CDR2 from the germline V gene are MNHEY and SVGAGI. The CDR3 spells CASSHRQGPIGGYTF. Here the CDR3 DNA reads TGTGCCAGCAGTCACCGACAGGGGCCTATTGGAGGCTACACCTTC.

The chain has TRBV30 and TRBJ2-7; D might be TRBD1 (6 bases). Trimming took 5 bases from V and 5 from J, leaving 16 bases between them. This CDR3 is built from 13 residues. CDR1 and CDR2 (germline): GTSNPN, SVGIG (reference sequence). CDR3 sequence (DNA): TGTGCCTGGGGTCACGGCGCAGGGGACGAGCAGTACTTC. It translates to CAWGHGAGDEQYF.

This sequence joins TRBV9 and TRBJ2-1; 14 nucleotides align to TRBD2. Germline V lookup: CDR1 SGDLS, CDR2 YYNGEE. This CDR3 has 21 amino acids. Trimming cost V 3 bases and J 4 bases; bases outside gene matches: 18. The CDR3 DNA is TGTGCCAGCAGCGCGCCCCGGGACCTCCTGGGACTAGCGGGAGAATACAATGAGCAGTTCTTC. Its protein is CASSAPRDLLGLAGEYNEQFF.

The chain recombines TRBV28 with TRBJ2-1; 8 bases align to TRBD2. The ends lost 7 bases at V and 8 bases at J; junction bases unmatched: 13. The CDR3 is 15 amino acids. The V gene's germline CDR1 is MDHEN and CDR2 SYDVKM. CDR3 in DNA: TGTGCCAGCACCTCGCCCCGGGAGGGCCTAGATGAGCAGTTCTTC. Protein sequence: CASTSPREGLDEQFF.